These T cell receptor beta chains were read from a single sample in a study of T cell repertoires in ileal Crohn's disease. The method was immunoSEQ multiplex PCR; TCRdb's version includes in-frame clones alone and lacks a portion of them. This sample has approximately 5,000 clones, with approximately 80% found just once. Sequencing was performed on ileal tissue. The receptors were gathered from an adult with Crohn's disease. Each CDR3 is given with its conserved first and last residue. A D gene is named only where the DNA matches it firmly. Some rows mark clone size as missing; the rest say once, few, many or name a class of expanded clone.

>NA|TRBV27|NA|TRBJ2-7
TGTGCCAGCTCCAACGGGGGGCGTGTTATCGAGCAGTACTTC
CASSNGGRVIEQYF
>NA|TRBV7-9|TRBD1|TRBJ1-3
TGTGCCAGCAGCTTAACAGGGGCCGGAAACACCATATATTTT
CASSLTGAGNTIYF
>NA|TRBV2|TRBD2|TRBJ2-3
TGTGCCAGCAGAGAGGGACTAGCGGGCCTCTACACAGATACGCAGTATTTT
CASREGLAGLYTDTQYF
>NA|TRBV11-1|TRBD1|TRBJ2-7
TGTGCCAGCAGCTTAGCTCTAGGACAGGTCTACGAGCAGTACTTC
CASSLALGQVYEQYF
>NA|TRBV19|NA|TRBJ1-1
TGTGCCAGTAGTATAGCCCGAGGGCAGGCGAACACTGAAGCTTTCTTT
CASSIARGQANTEAFF
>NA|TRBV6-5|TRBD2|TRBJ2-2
TGTGCAGTTGGGAGGGGCTCGAACACCGGGGAGCTGTTTTTT
CAVGRGSNTGELFF
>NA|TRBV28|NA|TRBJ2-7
TGTGCCAGCAGTTTAGGGCCGTCCTACGAGCAGTACTTC
CASSLGPSYEQYF
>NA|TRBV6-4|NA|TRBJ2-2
TGTGCCAGCAGTAAACATTCCAGGGAAACCGGGGAGCTGTTTTTT
CASSKHSRETGELFF
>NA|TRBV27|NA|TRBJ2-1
TGTGCCAGCAGTTTGACTTGGTGGAACAATGAGCAGTTCTTC
CASSLTWWNNEQFF
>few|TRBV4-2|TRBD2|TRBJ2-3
TGTGCCAGCAGCCAAGATGATCGGGAGGTTAGGACAGATACGCAGTATTTT
CASSQDDREVRTDTQYF
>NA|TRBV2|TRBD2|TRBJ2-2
TGTGCCAGCCGAGGCACTAGCGGGAGTCGCACCGGGGAGCTGTTTTTT
CASRGTSGSRTGELFF
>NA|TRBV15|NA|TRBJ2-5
TGTGCCACCAGCAGAGATATCGGGGAACAAGAGACCCAGTACTTC
CATSRDIGEQETQYF
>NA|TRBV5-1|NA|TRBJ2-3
TGCGCCAGCAGCCAGGGGCGAGGGCCGATGGCAGATACGCAGTATTTT
CASSQGRGPMADTQYF
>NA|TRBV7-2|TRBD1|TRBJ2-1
TGTGCCAGCAGCTCCGGACAGGATAACTACAATGAGCAGTTCTTC
CASSSGQDNYNEQFF
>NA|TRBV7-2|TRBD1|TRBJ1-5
TGTGCCAGCAGCTTGAACAGGGGGAATCAGCCCCAGCATTTT
CASSLNRGNQPQHF